This T cell receptor (beta chain) comes out of a study of cytomegalovirus exposure and HLA in healthy donors. Looking at the study overall: Membership in the Caucasian-associated ancestry cluster was found for around 85% of roughly 400 genotyped donors.

Germline assignment: CDR1 MNHNY and CDR2 SVGAGI (reference sequence). The CDR3 sequence is 15 residues long. With 6 bases removed from V and 8 bases from J, the gap between germline ends came to 22 bases. On this clone: Its target is unknown.

Study-level results: Later, an analysis found that common viral pathogens appeared to be linked with several of the most significant clusters.

The PCR employed 60 Vbeta primers together with 13 Jbeta primers. Assay: immunoSEQ multiplex PCR; the TCRdb copy retains only in-frame clones and omits some. The data hold 75,000 to 90,000 clones, with 70% to 75% observed a single time. The V call is TRBV6-6, the J call TRBJ1-2, with a weak D call TRBD1 (5 bases). The receptor comes from a man in his 60s in good health and CMV-seronegative. The sample was PBMCs. CDR3 region: CASSFPDRYPLGYTF. CDR3 in DNA: TGTGCCAGCAGCTTTCCCGACAGATATCCCCTAGGCTACACCTTC.